The subject of this entry is one T cell receptor beta chain. Clones were read by immunoSEQ multiplex PCR, and TCRdb kept only the in-frame ones, dropping some. The data hold about 210,000 clones, with around 90% observed a single time. This specimen comes from a study of blood T cell repertoires in COVID-19. Study in general: Acute-phase and convalescent COVID-19 samples originated in the United States, Italy and Spain. Sources were T cells, B-cell-depleted T cells, or PBMCs; the material itself was cDNA or gDNA.

The CDR3 length is 15 residues. With 0 bases removed from V and 5 bases from J, the gap between germline ends came to 16 bases. CDR1 is GTSNPN and CDR2 is SVGIG in the germline V gene (reference sequence). The material sequenced was peripheral blood. This rearrangement joins TRBV30 to TRBJ1-1; no clear D. This clonotype was obtained from a man in his late teens or twenties with active or convalescent COVID-19. CDR3 sequence: CAWSVSLEHATEAFF. CDR3 nucleotide sequence: TGTGCCTGGAGTGTAAGCCTGGAGCACGCGACTGAAGCTTTCTTT.